This is a list of T cell receptor beta chains from one sample in a study of blood T cell repertoires in COVID-19. The method was immunoSEQ multiplex PCR; TCRdb's version includes in-frame clones alone and lacks a portion of them. The profile shows approximately 210,000 clones, roughly four fifths of them singletons. Sample: PBMCs or T cells enriched from blood (not recorded which). Receptors originate from a man aged 35-49 years who had recovered from COVID-19. Both conserved end residues are part of each CDR3. The D gene is left open where the match is weak. A clone size is listed for some rows: how often the clone was seen (once, few, many), or a class if it is expanded.

v_gene	abundance	d_gene	j_gene	CDR3aa	CDR3nt
TRBV11-2	NA	NA	TRBJ1-2	CASSLVGRRTTANGYTF	TGTGCCAGCAGCTTAGTTGGAAGGAGGACGACTGCTAATGGCTACACCTTC
TRBV6-5	NA	NA	TRBJ1-2	CASSYRGGNYGYTF	TGTGCCAGCAGTTATAGGGGAGGGAACTATGGCTACACCTTC
TRBV10-3	few	NA	TRBJ1-1	CATVGVVNTEAFF	TGTGCCACCGTCGGAGTAGTAAACACTGAAGCTTTCTTT
TRBV5-1	NA	TRBD1	TRBJ1-4	CASSQGQSTEKLFF	TGCGCCAGCAGCCAGGGACAGTCCACAGAAAAGCTGTTTTTT
TRBV29-1	NA	NA	TRBJ1-6	CSVEKGNSPLHF	TGCAGCGTTGAAAAGGGGAATTCACCCCTCCACTTT
TRBV6-5	NA	NA	TRBJ2-5	CASSYGGRGETQYF	TGTGCCAGCAGTTACGGTGGTAGAGGGGAGACCCAGTACTTC
TRBV7-6	NA	NA	TRBJ2-7	CASSSLRGGPSYEQYF	TGTGCCAGCAGCTCACTAAGGGGGGGGCCATCCTACGAGCAGTACTTC
TRBV6-6	NA	TRBD1	TRBJ2-2	CASKGTGNTGELFF	TGTGCCAGCAAAGGGACAGGAAACACCGGGGAGCTGTTTTTT
TRBV10-3	few	TRBD2	TRBJ2-3	CAISVTSGSDTQYF	TGTGCCATCAGTGTTACTAGCGGGAGTGATACGCAGTATTTT
TRBV19	NA	NA	TRBJ1-2	CASSIGPSGGDYGYTF	TGTGCCAGTAGTATAGGCCCTAGCGGGGGCGACTATGGCTACACCTTC
TRBV6-5	NA	TRBD1	TRBJ2-3	CASITGQGPDTQYF	TGTGCCAGCATCACGGGACAGGGCCCAGATACGCAGTATTTT
TRBV9	once	TRBD2	TRBJ2-1	CASSAGLAGVEQFF	TGTGCCAGCAGCGCAGGACTAGCGGGAGTTGAGCAGTTCTTC
TRBV7-2	NA	TRBD1	TRBJ2-7	CASSRRTGDEQYF	TGTGCCAGCAGCCGTAGGACAGGGGACGAGCAGTACTTC
TRBV5-5	NA	TRBD2	TRBJ2-1	CASSLPSGGQFF	TGTGCCAGCAGCTTACCAAGCGGGGGGCAGTTCTTC
TRBV9	NA	NA	TRBJ1-6	CASSVAAVGGKNSPLHF	TGTGCCAGCAGCGTAGCGGCAGTCGGGGGGAAGAATTCACCCCTCCACTTT
TRBV5-1	NA	TRBD1	TRBJ1-2	CASSSRDRRVF	TGCGCCAGCAGCTCCCGGGACAGGAGAGTCTTC
TRBV28	NA	NA	TRBJ1-6	CASFGGSASPLHF	TGTGCCAGTTTCGGGGGGTCGGCTTCACCCCTCCACTTT
TRBV20-1	NA	TRBD1	TRBJ2-5	CSASGQVGETQYF	TGCAGTGCTAGTGGACAGGTTGGAGAGACCCAGTACTTC
TRBV7-3	NA	NA	TRBJ1-1	CASHRDTNTEAFF	TGTGCCAGTCACCGGGACACAAACACTGAAGCTTTCTTT
TRBV7-2	few	NA	TRBJ2-7	CASSRGLISYEQYF	TGTGCCAGCAGCCGGGGACTTATCTCCTACGAGCAGTACTTC
TRBV19	NA	NA	TRBJ1-5	CASSFWAGPNQPQHF	TGTGCCAGTAGCTTTTGGGCAGGTCCTAATCAGCCCCAGCATTTT
TRBV5-4	NA	NA	TRBJ2-5	CASSLKSRVETQYF	TGTGCCAGCAGCTTGAAGTCGAGGGTTGAGACCCAGTACTTC
TRBV3-1/TRBV3-2	NA	NA	TRBJ1-1	CASSQYSLNTEAFF	TGTGCCAGCAGCCAGTACAGCCTGAACACTGAAGCTTTCTTT
TRBV7-9	NA	TRBD2	TRBJ2-3	CASTILADRGATQYF	TGTGCCAGCACCATTCTAGCGGATCGCGGAGCTACGCAGTATTTT
TRBV15	once	TRBD1	TRBJ1-5	CATSRGSTGGREPQHF	TGTGCCACCAGCAGAGGCTCAACAGGGGGCAGAGAGCCCCAGCATTTT
TRBV20-1	NA	NA	TRBJ2-1	CSALALTEQFF	TGCAGTGCCCTAGCTCTGACGGAGCAGTTCTTC